Shown below are 8 T cell receptor beta chains from a single sample sequenced in a study of cytomegalovirus exposure and HLA in healthy donors. The primer mix had 60 Vbeta and 13 Jbeta primers. The assay was immunoSEQ multiplex PCR, and TCRdb's table has in-frame clones only and misses some. The repertoire holds 160,000 or so clones, roughly 82% seen once, with under 0.6% in the top ten. Sequencing was done on a sample of PBMCs. These TCRs come from a woman aged 50 to 60 in good health and CMV-seronegative.

The chain is built from TRBV19 and TRBJ2-6; TRBD1 aligns across 10 bases. Per the germline V gene, CDR1 is LNHDA and CDR2 is SQIVND (reference sequence). The CDR3 consists of 20 residues. V lost 6 bases to trimming and J lost 0 bases; unmatched junction nucleotides: 14. CDR3 protein: CASSHNRDRGWNSGANVLTF. The DNA for the CDR3 is TGTGCCAGTAGCCATAACCGGGACAGGGGATGGAACTCTGGGGCCAACGTCCTGACTTTC.

The chain carries TRBV6-5 and TRBJ1-6; D call uncertain. The CDR3 sequence is 16 residues long. The germline V and J ends were trimmed by 4 bases and 0 bases, with 10 bases remaining between them. The germline V gene encodes CDR1 MNHEY and CDR2 SVGAGI. CDR3 loop: CASSSDYPSYNSPLHF. For the CDR3, the DNA is TGTGCCAGCAGTTCAGACTACCCCTCCTATAATTCACCCCTCCACTTT.

This clone appeared a single time. The chain uses TRBV18 and TRBJ1-1; D is unresolved. Germline V gives CDR1 KGHSH, CDR2 LQKENI. The CDR3 is made up of 12 amino acids. V was pared by 3 bases and J by 11 bases, with 13 bases between. The chain's CDR3 is CASSPQERTAFF. The CDR3 DNA follows: TGTGCCAGCTCACCGCAAGAGCGAACTGCTTTCTTT.

The sample holds a few counts of this clone. This chain connects TRBV5-6 to TRBJ1-5; no clear D gene. The CDR3 totals 16 residues. V dropped 1 base and J dropped 0 bases, with 11 bases sitting between them. Germline CDR1 and CDR2: SGHDT and YYEEEE. CDR3 sequence (DNA): TGTGCCAGCAGCTTGTCCGGGAGGTATAGCAATCAGCCCCAGCATTTT. It yields the protein CASSLSGRYSNQPQHF.

V and J are TRBV5-1 and TRBJ2-2; 7 bases agree with TRBD2. Germline V gives CDR1 SGHRS, CDR2 YFSETQ. The trim removed 4 bases at V and 7 bases at J, leaving 13 bases unmatched. This CDR3 is 16 amino acids long. The CDR3 DNA reads TGCGCCAGCAGCCCAGACCCGACTAGCCGGAACGGGGAGCTGTTTTTT. Translated: CASSPDPTSRNGELFF. The full variable domain, with the rest looked up from reference TRBV5-1 and TRBJ2-2, is KAGVTQTPRYLIKTRGQQVTLSCSPISGHRSVSWYQQTPGQGLQFLFEYFSETQRNKGNFPGRFSGRQFSNSRSEMNVSTLELGDSALYLCASSPDPTSRNGELFFGEGSRLTVL.

The CDR3 DNA reads TGCAGCACTCAACGCGGGCTAGCGGGATGCTCCTACAATGAGCAGTTCTTC. This translates into CSTQRGLAGCSYNEQFF. This chain uses TRBV29-1 with TRBJ2-1, with 9 bases identical to TRBD2. V shed 8 bases, J shed 0 bases, and the junction held 14 bases outside the gene matches. The CDR3 sequence is 17 residues long. Germline values: CDR1 SQVTM, CDR2 ANQGSEA.

The chain combines TRBV6-5 with TRBJ2-7; maybe TRBD2 (5 bases). V dropped 0 bases and J dropped 7 bases, with 13 bases sitting between them. CDR1 and CDR2 (germline): MNHEY, SVGAGI. The CDR3 totals 14 residues. The CDR3 loop is CASSYSLRGWEQYF. DNA for the CDR3: TGTGCCAGCAGTTACTCTCTCCGAGGGTGGGAGCAGTACTTC.

This clone was counted a few times. V is TRBV18 and J is TRBJ1-5, with TRBD1 identical over 10 bases. Trimming cost V 6 bases and J 3 bases; bases outside gene matches: 2. The CDR3 sequence is 14 residues long. Germline V gives CDR1 KGHSH, CDR2 LQKENI. The DNA of the CDR3 is TGTGCCAGCTCGCGACAGGGGGCCAATCAGCCCCAGCATTTT. Protein: CASSRQGANQPQHF.